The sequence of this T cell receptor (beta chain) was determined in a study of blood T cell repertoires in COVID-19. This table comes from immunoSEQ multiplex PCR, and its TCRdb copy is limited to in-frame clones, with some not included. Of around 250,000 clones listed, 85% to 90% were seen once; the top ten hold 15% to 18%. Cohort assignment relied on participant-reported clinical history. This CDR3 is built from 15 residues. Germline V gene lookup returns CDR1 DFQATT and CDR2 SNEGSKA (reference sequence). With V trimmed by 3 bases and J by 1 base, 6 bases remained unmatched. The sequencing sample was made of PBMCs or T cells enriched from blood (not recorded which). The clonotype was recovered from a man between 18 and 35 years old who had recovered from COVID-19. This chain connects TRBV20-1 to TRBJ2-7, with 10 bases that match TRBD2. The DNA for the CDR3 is TGCAGTGCTAGTCTCAGCGGGGGGGGGTCCTACGAGCAGTACTTC. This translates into CSASLSGGGSYEQYF.